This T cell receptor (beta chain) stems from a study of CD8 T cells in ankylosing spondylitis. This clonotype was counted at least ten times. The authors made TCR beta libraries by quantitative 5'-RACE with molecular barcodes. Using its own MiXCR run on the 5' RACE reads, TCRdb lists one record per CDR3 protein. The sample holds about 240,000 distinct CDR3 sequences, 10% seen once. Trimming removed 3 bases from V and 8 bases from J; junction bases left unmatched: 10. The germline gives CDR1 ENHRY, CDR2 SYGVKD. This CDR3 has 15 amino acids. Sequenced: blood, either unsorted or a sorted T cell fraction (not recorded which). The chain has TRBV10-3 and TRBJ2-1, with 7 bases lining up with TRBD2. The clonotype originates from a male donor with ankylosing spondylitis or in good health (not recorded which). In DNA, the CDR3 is TGTGCCATCAGTGAACAGCGGGAAGGGGAGGATGAGCAGTTCTTC. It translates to CAISEQREGEDEQFF.